This TCR beta chain was recorded in a study of T-cell reconstitution after alpha-beta-depleted transplantation in children. This CDR3 is 14 amino acids long. Germline V CDR1 and CDR2: DFQATT, SNEGSKA (reference sequence). V was clipped by 6 bases and J by 6 bases, with 21 bases between them. Unique molecular identifiers were incorporated when the TCRbeta library was constructed. Each CDR3 protein gets one entry after TCRdb re-called the PCR reads with MiXCR. Of 250,000 to 300,000 distinct CDR3 sequences in the sample, roughly 7.8% were seen once. Study observations and caveats: T-cell counts and diversity at one year following transplant were attributed mainly to newly produced T cells. Several hundred expanded graft clones reportedly gave rise to the alpha-beta T cells present about two months after transplant. Some patients owed their high day-60 TCRbeta diversity to surviving recipient T cells and thymic progenitors.

This clonotype was observed many times. Its antigen is unknown. This TCR was sampled from a female patient aged 2-9 years who had a stem cell transplant for Fanconi anemia, so the T cells may come from the graft donor. The chain recombines TRBV20-1 with TRBJ2-7; D tentatively fits TRBD1 or TRBD2 (6 bases each). This specimen was peripheral blood, taken 360 days after TCRalphabeta/CD19-depleted stem cell transplant. The CDR3 loop reads CSAEEGGSACEQYF. DNA of the CDR3: TGCAGTGCCGAAGAGGGGGGATCAGCCTGCGAGCAGTACTTC.